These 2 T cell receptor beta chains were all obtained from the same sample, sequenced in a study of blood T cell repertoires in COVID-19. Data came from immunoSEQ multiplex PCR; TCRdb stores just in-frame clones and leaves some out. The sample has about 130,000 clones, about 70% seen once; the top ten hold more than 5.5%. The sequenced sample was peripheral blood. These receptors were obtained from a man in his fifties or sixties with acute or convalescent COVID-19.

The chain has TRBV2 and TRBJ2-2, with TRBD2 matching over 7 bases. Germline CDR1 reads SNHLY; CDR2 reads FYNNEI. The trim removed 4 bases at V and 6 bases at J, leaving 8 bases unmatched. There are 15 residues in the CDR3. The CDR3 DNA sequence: TGTGCCAGCAGTGTCCTCGGGGCGGGGGCCGGGGAGCTGTTTTTT. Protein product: CASSVLGAGAGELFF.

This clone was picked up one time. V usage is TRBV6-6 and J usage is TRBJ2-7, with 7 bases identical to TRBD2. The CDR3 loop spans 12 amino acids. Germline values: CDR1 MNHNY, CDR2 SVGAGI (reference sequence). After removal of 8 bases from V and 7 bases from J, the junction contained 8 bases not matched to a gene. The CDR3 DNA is TGTGCCAGCGGGGAGCGGGGCGGGGAGCAGTACTTC. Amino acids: CASGERGGEQYF.